This TCR beta chain appears in the sequencing data of a study of shared clonotypes between healthy human individuals. Naive CD8 cells comprised CD45RO-negative, CCR7-positively selected cells, excluding terminally differentiated effector memory CD45RA+ cells. Here immunoSEQ multiplex PCR was the method, and the copy in TCRdb shows in-frame clones only, minus some. The data contain roughly 2 million clones, less than 95% of them singletons. Germline CDR1 and CDR2: SGHRS and YFSETQ. J was trimmed by 0 bases and V by 3 bases; bases with no gene match: 8. This CDR3 has 17 residues. The sequence was obtained from a man aged 18 to 30 in good health. Sequencing was done on a sample of naive CD8+ T cells sorted from blood. J is TRBJ2-1 and V is TRBV5-1; 8 bases line up with TRBD1. CDR3 in amino acids: CASSSEYRGSSYNEQFF. In DNA, the CDR3 is TGCGCCAGCAGCTCAGAATACAGGGGGAGCTCCTACAATGAGCAGTTCTTC.